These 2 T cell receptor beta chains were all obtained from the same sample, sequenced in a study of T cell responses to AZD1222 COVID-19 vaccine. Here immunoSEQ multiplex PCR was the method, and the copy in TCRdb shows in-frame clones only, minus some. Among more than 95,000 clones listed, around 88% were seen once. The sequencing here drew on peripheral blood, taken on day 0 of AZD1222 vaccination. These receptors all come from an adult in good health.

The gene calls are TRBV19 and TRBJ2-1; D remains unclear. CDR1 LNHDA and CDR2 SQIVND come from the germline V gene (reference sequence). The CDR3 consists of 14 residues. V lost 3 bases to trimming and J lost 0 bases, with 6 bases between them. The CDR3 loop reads CASSIGSSYNEQFF. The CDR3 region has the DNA TGTGCCAGTAGTATCGGCAGCTCCTACAATGAGCAGTTCTTC.

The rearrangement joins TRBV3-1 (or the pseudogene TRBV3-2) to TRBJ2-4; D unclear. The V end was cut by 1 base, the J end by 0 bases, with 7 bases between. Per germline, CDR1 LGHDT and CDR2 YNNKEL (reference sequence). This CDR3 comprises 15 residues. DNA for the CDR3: TGTGCCAGCAGCCAAGGGGCAGTAGCCAAAAACATTCAGTACTTC. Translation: CASSQGAVAKNIQYF.